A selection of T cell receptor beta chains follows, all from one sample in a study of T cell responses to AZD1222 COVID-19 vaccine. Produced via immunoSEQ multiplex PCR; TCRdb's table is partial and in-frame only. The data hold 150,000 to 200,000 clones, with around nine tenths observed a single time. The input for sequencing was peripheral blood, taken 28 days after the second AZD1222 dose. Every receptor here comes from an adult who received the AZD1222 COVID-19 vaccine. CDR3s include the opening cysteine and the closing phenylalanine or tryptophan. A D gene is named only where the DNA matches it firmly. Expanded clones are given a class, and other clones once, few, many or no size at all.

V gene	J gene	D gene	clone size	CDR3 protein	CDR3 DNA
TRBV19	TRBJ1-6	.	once	CASSIRVEVNSPLHF	TGTGCCAGTAGTATTCGGGTTGAAGTGAATTCACCCCTCCACTTT
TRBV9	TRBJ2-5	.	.	CASSVGGYETQYF	TGTGCCAGCAGCGTAGGAGGGTACGAGACCCAGTACTTC
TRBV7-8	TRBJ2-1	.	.	CASSLGRGTHTEQFF	TGTGCCAGCAGCTTAGGTAGGGGGACCCACACTGAGCAGTTCTTC
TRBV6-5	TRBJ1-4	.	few	CASRGTATNEKLFF	TGTGCCAGCAGGGGGACTGCAACTAATGAAAAACTGTTTTTT
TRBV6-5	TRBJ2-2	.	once	CASTEDTGSTGELFF	TGTGCCAGCACCGAGGACACCGGATCCACCGGGGAGCTGTTTTTT
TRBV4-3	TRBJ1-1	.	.	CASSQDGRRNTEAFF	TGCGCCAGCAGCCAAGATGGACGGAGGAACACTGAAGCTTTCTTT
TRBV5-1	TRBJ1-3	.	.	CASSTDPGVGNTIYF	TGCGCCAGCAGCACGGACCCGGGGGTTGGAAACACCATATATTTT
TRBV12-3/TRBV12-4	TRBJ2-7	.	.	CASSLMYEQYF	TGTGCCAGCAGTTTAATGTACGAGCAGTACTTC
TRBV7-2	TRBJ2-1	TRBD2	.	CASSFYTSGYNEQFF	TGTGCCAGCAGCTTTTATACTAGCGGATACAATGAGCAGTTCTTC
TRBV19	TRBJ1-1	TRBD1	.	CASSIGTGVTEAFF	TGTGCCAGTAGTATCGGGACAGGGGTCACTGAAGCTTTCTTT
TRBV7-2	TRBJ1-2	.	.	CASSPPLSVGYTF	TGTGCCAGCAGCCCGCCCCTGTCGGTTGGCTACACCTTC
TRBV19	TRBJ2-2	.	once	CASSLAPGAGELFF	TGTGCCAGTAGCCTGGCCCCGGGGGCCGGGGAGCTGTTTTTT
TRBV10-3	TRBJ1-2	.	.	CAITTGSFNYGYTF	TGTGCCATCACGACAGGATCATTTAACTATGGCTACACCTTC
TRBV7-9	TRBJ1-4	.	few	CASSLNDGGGKLFF	TGTGCCAGCAGCTTAAACGACGGAGGTGGAAAACTGTTTTTT
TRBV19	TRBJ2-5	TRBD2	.	CASSIAEGLAEGQYF	TGTGCCAGTAGTATAGCCGAAGGACTAGCGGAGGGCCAGTACTTC
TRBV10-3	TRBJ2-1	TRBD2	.	CAISEFGGGGNEQFF	TGTGCCATCAGTGAATTTGGCGGGGGGGGCAATGAGCAGTTCTTC
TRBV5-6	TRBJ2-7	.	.	CASSKPGSKVYEQYF	TGTGCCAGCAGCAAGCCCGGGTCCAAAGTCTACGAGCAGTACTTC
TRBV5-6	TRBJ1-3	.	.	CASSLRGPGNTIYF	TGTGCCAGCAGCTTGCGAGGGCCTGGAAACACCATATATTTT
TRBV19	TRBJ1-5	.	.	CASSWSNQPQHF	TGTGCCAGTAGTTGGAGCAATCAGCCCCAGCATTTT
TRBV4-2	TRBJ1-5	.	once	CASSQDLERPQHF	TGTGCCAGCAGCCAAGACCTCGAGCGGCCCCAGCATTTT
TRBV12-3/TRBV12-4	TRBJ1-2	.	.	CASSRHLYGYTF	TGTGCCAGCAGTCGACACCTATATGGCTACACCTTC
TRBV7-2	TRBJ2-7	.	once	CASSLAQTYEQYF	TGTGCCAGCAGCTTAGCGCAGACCTACGAGCAGTACTTC
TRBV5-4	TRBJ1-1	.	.	CASSSPQATEAFF	TGTGCCAGCAGCTCTCCCCAAGCCACTGAAGCTTTCTTT
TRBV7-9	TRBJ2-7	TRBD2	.	CASSQVGGGRSYEQYF	TGTGCCAGCAGTCAGGTGGGCGGGGGAAGATCCTACGAGCAGTACTTC
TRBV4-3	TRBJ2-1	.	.	CASSQEPTGEQFF	TGCGCCAGCAGCCAAGAGCCAACAGGGGAGCAGTTCTTC
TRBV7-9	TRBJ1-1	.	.	CASSLALRSEAFF	TGTGCCAGCAGCTTAGCGCTACGGTCTGAAGCTTTCTTT
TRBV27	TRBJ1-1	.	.	CASSAAGPRFGEAFF	TGTGCCAGCAGTGCCGCGGGACCCCGGTTCGGTGAAGCTTTCTTT
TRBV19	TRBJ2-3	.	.	CASSIDRRITDTQYF	TGTGCCAGTAGTATTGACCGCCGAATCACAGATACGCAGTATTTT
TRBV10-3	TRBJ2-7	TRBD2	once	CAISELLAGVEQYF	TGTGCCATCAGTGAATTGCTAGCGGGAGTTGAGCAGTACTTC
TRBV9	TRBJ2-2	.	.	CASSVAPGRAGTGELFF	TGTGCCAGCAGCGTAGCCCCGGGCAGGGCGGGCACCGGGGAGCTGTTTTTT
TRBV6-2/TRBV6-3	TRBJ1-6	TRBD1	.	CASSQLPTGAYSPLHF	TGTGCCAGCAGTCAGCTACCGACAGGGGCCTATTCACCCCTCCACTTT
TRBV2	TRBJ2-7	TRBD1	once	CASKAGQGSYEQYF	TGTGCCAGCAAAGCGGGACAGGGTTCCTACGAGCAGTACTTC
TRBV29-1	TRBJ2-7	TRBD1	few	CSVTGGGSYEQYF	TGCAGCGTTACAGGGGGCGGTTCCTACGAGCAGTACTTC
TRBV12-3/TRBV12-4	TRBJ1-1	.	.	CASTPNLNTEAFF	TGTGCCAGCACTCCCAACCTGAACACTGAAGCTTTCTTT
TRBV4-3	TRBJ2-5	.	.	CASSQDLRGGETQYF	TGCGCCAGCAGCCAAGATCTGCGCGGAGGAGAGACCCAGTACTTC
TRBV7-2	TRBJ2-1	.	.	CASSQDSSYNEQFF	TGTGCCAGCAGCCAGGATAGCTCCTACAATGAGCAGTTCTTC
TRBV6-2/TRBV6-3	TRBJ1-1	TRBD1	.	CASSHHTGVNTEAFF	TGTGCCAGCAGCCACCATACAGGGGTGAACACTGAAGCTTTCTTT
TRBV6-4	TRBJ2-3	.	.	CASRGESTDTQYF	TGTGCCAGCAGAGGGGAAAGCACAGATACGCAGTATTTT
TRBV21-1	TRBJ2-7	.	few	CASSTKSGAVHYEQYF	TGTGCCAGCAGTACCAAATCCGGCGCAGTACACTACGAGCAGTACTTC
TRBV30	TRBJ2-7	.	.	CAWSVGVNYEQYF	TGTGCCTGGAGTGTAGGGGTCAATTACGAGCAGTACTTC
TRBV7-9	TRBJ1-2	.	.	CASSQIRPGYTF	TGTGCCAGCAGCCAGATTCGTCCGGGCTACACCTTC
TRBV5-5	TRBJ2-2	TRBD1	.	CASSWDRPTGELFF	TGTGCCAGCAGCTGGGACAGACCCACCGGGGAGCTGTTTTTT